The 21 T cell receptor beta chains listed next were all sequenced from one sample in a study of T-cell reconstitution after alpha-beta-depleted transplantation in children. TCRbeta library construction was performed incorporating unique molecular identifiers. TCRdb re-analysed the PCR reads in MiXCR, keeping a single row per CDR3 protein. This table has under 350,000 distinct CDR3 sequences, approximately 9.8% appearing once. The source was PBMCs from the stem cell graft donor, collected from the stem cell graft. The source is a human donor who donated a stem cell graft to a child with SCID.

This clonotype appeared a few times. The chain carries TRBV6-1 and TRBJ1-2; 7 nucleotides align to TRBD1. This CDR3 contains 14 residues. After removal of 2 bases from V and 7 bases from J, the junction contained 7 bases not matched to a gene. Germline values: CDR1 MNHNS, CDR2 SASEGT. This chain's CDR3 is CASSEYEGAVGYTF. CDR3 nucleotides: TGTGCCAGCAGTGAATATGAGGGGGCTGTTGGCTACACCTTC.

DNA of the CDR3: TGCGCCAGCAGCTTGGGGGGGTCACCTAATGAAAAACTGTTTTTT. It codes for CASSLGGSPNEKLFF. The chain has TRBV5-1 and TRBJ1-4, with D tentatively TRBD1 (5 bases). Trimming took 0 bases from V and 3 from J, leaving 9 bases between them. CDR1 SGHRS and CDR2 YFSETQ come from the germline V gene. The CDR3 totals 15 residues.

The genes are TRBV7-9 and TRBJ2-3; no clear D. V was cut by 3 bases and J by 1 base, with 11 bases left in between. The CDR3 contains 15 residues. Germline values: CDR1 SEHNR, CDR2 FQNEAQ (reference sequence). The CDR3 region is CASSLPTWGTDTQYF. CDR3 bases: TGTGCCAGCAGCTTGCCCACCTGGGGCACAGATACGCAGTATTTT. Complete variable domain (other parts from reference TRBV7-9 and TRBJ2-3): DTGVSQNPRHKITKRGQNVTFRCDPISEHNRLYWYRQTLGQGPEFLTYFQNEAQLEKSRLLSDRFSAERPKGSFSTLEIQRTEQGDSAMYLCASSLPTWGTDTQYFGPGTRLTVL.

The genes are TRBV3-1 and TRBJ1-3; D unresolved. The CDR3 spans 13 residues. The V end was cut by 4 bases, the J end by 2 bases, with 6 bases between. Germline V gives CDR1 LGHDT, CDR2 YNNKEL (reference sequence). The CDR3 DNA is TGTGCCAGCAGCCGAGCAGCTGGAAACACCATATATTTT. Residues: CASSRAAGNTIYF.

This clonotype was seen only a few times. The chain couples TRBV20-1 to TRBJ1-1, with D hard to call. In germline, CDR1 is DFQATT, CDR2 SNEGSKA (reference sequence). The V end lost 1 base, the J end lost 0 bases, and 6 bases lay between the germline ends. This CDR3 spans 13 amino acids. In DNA, the CDR3 is TGCAGTGCTAGAGTTCAGCTGAACACTGAAGCTTTCTTT. Translated: CSARVQLNTEAFF.

This clonotype was observed a few times. This chain links TRBV12-3 or TRBV12-4 with TRBJ2-1; D perhaps matches TRBD1 (6 bases). Deletions cut 5 bases from V and 0 bases from J, with 17 bases between. This CDR3 is 17 amino acids long. In DNA form, the CDR3 reads TGTGCCAGCAGTCCGTTTGGTGGACAGAGCTCCTACAATGAGCAGTTCTTC. Its translation: CASSPFGGQSSYNEQFF.

This clonotype was counted many times. The CDR3 DNA sequence: TGTGCCAGCAGTTCGACACCTTGGGGAACTGAAGCTTTCTTT. It encodes CASSSTPWGTEAFF. This chain joins TRBV27 and TRBJ1-1; D remains ambiguous. Germline-derived CDR1 and CDR2 are MNHEY and SMNVEV (reference sequence). V lost 4 bases and J 5 bases, leaving 14 bases between the germline ends. There are 14 residues in the CDR3.

This clonotype was picked up a small number of times. This chain joins TRBV10-3 and TRBJ2-7; D is possibly TRBD2 (5 bases). CDR1 and CDR2 (germline): ENHRY, SYGVKD. Trimming stripped 4 bases from V and 2 bases from J, with 9 bases between. This CDR3 comprises 13 residues. CDR3 DNA sequence: TGTGCCATCAGTGTAGAGGGAACCTACGAGCAGTACTTC. Translating gives CAISVEGTYEQYF.

This rearrangement joins TRBV7-9 to TRBJ2-3; D remains ambiguous. The germline gives CDR1 SEHNR, CDR2 FQNEAQ (reference sequence). There are 17 residues in the CDR3. V was cut by 5 bases and J by 1 base, with 19 bases left in between. CDR3 bases: TGTGCCAGCAGCCCCTCGTTCTCCGGAACGGGCACAGATACGCAGTATTTT. Its translation is CASSPSFSGTGTDTQYF.

The chain couples TRBV7-9 to TRBJ2-2; D is possibly TRBD2 (5 bases). The CDR3 runs to 14 residues. Germline CDR1 SEHNR, CDR2 FQNEAQ (reference sequence). Trimming cost V 5 bases and J 6 bases, with 13 bases left between them. CDR3 DNA: TGTGCCAGCAGCGCGTTAGAGGAGGCCGGGGAGCTGTTTTTT. Its protein product is CASSALEEAGELFF.

This clonotype was seen a few times. The rearrangement joins TRBV7-2 to TRBJ2-4; 15 positions match TRBD2. The J segment lost 0 bases and the V segment lost 0 bases, leaving 6 bases of the junction unmatched. The CDR3 loop spans 20 amino acids. Germline-derived CDR1 and CDR2 are SGHTA and FQGNSA. CDR3 DNA sequence: TGTGCCAGCAGCTTAGCCGGGACTAGCGGGGGGTCTTTAGCCAAAAACATTCAGTACTTC. Encoded protein: CASSLAGTSGGSLAKNIQYF.

V usage is TRBV29-1 and J usage is TRBJ2-3, with 8 bases aligning to TRBD1. This CDR3 has 15 residues. V trimming: 6 bases; J trimming: 2 bases; junction bases outside the gene matches: 10. Germline CDR1 reads SQVTM; CDR2 reads ANQGSEA. DNA of the CDR3: TGCAGCGTGACCGAGACAGGGGCCCCCACAGATACGCAGTATTTT. It encodes CSVTETGAPTDTQYF.

This clonotype was recorded at least ten times. The chain combines TRBV6-5 with TRBJ1-6; 7 bases match TRBD1. This CDR3 has 14 residues. The germline CDR1 and CDR2 sequences are MNHEY and SVGAGI. Unmatched junction bases numbered 11, after V lost 4 bases and J lost 14 bases. In nucleotides, the CDR3 is TGTGCCAGCAGTTCCAACAGGGGTAGTGGGGCCCTCCACTTT. Its protein product is CASSSNRGSGALHF.

This rearrangement joins TRBV4-2 to TRBJ2-5; TRBD2 matches 12 bases. Germline V lookup: CDR1 LGHNA, CDR2 YNFKEQ. The CDR3 is 15 amino acids. The junction had 4 bases not matched to a gene; V was cut back by 3 bases and J by 5 bases. The CDR3 coding sequence is TGTGCCAGCAGCCAGAGGACTAGCGGGGATGAGACCCAGTACTTC. It is translated as CASSQRTSGDETQYF.

This clonotype showed up many times. The V gene is TRBV20-1, the J gene TRBJ2-7; 8 bases fit TRBD2. With 6 bases clipped from V and 2 bases from J, the junction kept 9 bases outside the gene matches. Germline-derived CDR1 and CDR2 are DFQATT and SNEGSKA (reference sequence). There are 14 residues in the CDR3. CDR3 region: CSAETSGPTYEQYF. CDR3 sequence (DNA): TGCAGTGCGGAAACTAGCGGACCGACCTACGAGCAGTACTTC.

This clonotype occurred once. The chain combines TRBV21-1 with TRBJ1-5. TRBV21-1 is designated a pseudogene. The CDR3 is 17 amino acids. The CDR3, as DNA: TGTGCCAGCAGCGGGCGGCAGTCGGGAGATAGCAATCAGCCCCAGCATTTT. It translates to CASSGRQSGDSNQPQHF.

This clonotype was observed a handful of times. Germline is not matched at one junction end, which may reflect a read error. The chain links TRBV6-1 to TRBJ2-7, with 8 bases identical to TRBD1. Germline values: CDR1 MNHNS, CDR2 SASEGT. The CDR3 contains 13 residues. CDR3 bases: TGTGCCAGCAGTGACCCTGGGGAGACAGGGGTTCACTTC. Residues: CASSDPGETGVHF.

This clonotype turned up a few times. J is TRBJ2-1 and V is TRBV4-1; 9 bases agree with TRBD1. Germline V gives CDR1 MGHRA, CDR2 YSYEKL. Trimming removed 2 bases from V and 7 bases from J; junction bases left unmatched: 6. The CDR3 has 15 residues. CDR3 residues: CASSQLGTGNNEQFF. The CDR3 DNA follows: TGCGCCAGCAGCCAACTTGGGACAGGGAATAATGAGCAGTTCTTC.

This clonotype was seen more than once but under ten times. The chain employs TRBV5-1 and TRBJ1-1; D call uncertain. Trimming cost V 0 bases and J 3 bases, with 9 bases left between them. Germline lookup yields CDR1 SGHRS and CDR2 YFSETQ. This CDR3 has 14 residues. The CDR3 reads CASSLVQADTEAFF. CDR3 bases: TGCGCCAGCAGCTTGGTTCAGGCGGACACTGAAGCTTTCTTT.

This clonotype was observed many times. The chain has TRBV10-3 and TRBJ2-3, with D tentatively TRBD2 (6 bases). CDR1 and CDR2 (germline): ENHRY, SYGVKD. This CDR3 is 11 amino acids long. V was shortened by 6 bases and J by 6 bases, with 7 bases between the two germline ends. The CDR3 protein is CAIRSGDTQYF. The CDR3 coding sequence is TGTGCCATCAGGAGCGGGGATACGCAGTATTTT.

The table lists this clonotype with a count of one. This chain joins TRBV4-1 and TRBJ1-1, with D hard to call. The germline V and J ends were trimmed by 0 bases and 1 base, with 9 bases remaining between them. The CDR3 covers 15 residues. Germline CDR1 is MGHRA and CDR2 is YSYEKL. The CDR3 region has the DNA TGCGCCAGCAGCCAAGAACCCCAGGCGAACACTGAAGCTTTCTTT. It specifies CASSQEPQANTEAFF.